The entry below describes one TCR beta chain. The clone's antigen remains unknown. The record originates from a study of monozygotic twins with inflammatory bowel disease (dated by TCRdb to the late 2010s). With respect to the entire study: A total of about 28 monozygotic twin pairs were included in the full study, comprising nine German pairs (four IBD-concordant, five IBD-discordant) and 19 IBD-discordant Danish pairs. Within discordant pairs, disease-associated traits were sought mainly by comparing IBD patients with their genetically identical healthy co-twins. Each individual had, on average, about 151 000 unique TCRalpha sequences and 181 000 unique TCRbeta sequences available for analysis. What the research found in general, with its limitations: The results gave no support for a single strong signal or clonotype linked to IBD. IBD patients had lower TCRbeta repertoire diversity, measured by the inverse Simpson index, than their healthy co-twins. Differing immunosuppressive treatments among patients may have added background noise and inter-individual variability to the repertoires. Repertoire similarity did not differ between concordant and discordant twins, which could be due to limited statistical power. Distinction between different T cell subtypes could not be achieved in the analysis. Compared with healthy twins, IBD patients shared fewer clonotypes with other individuals, and the difference was most pronounced in patients with signs of disease activity.

A roughly 2.5 ml peripheral blood sample was drawn into PAXgene tubes per donor and stored at -80°C. Without any T cell sorting, total RNA was extracted from whole blood using the PAXgene blood miRNA kit on an automated QIAcube. Peripheral blood from monozygotic twin pairs, either concordant or discordant for inflammatory bowel disease, underwent deep TCRalpha and TCRbeta repertoire profiling that used unique molecular barcoding. Smoking habits were recorded for all twin pairs, and individuals were classified as current, former or never smokers. The library relied on 5' RACE. The input for every TCR library was 3500 ng of total RNA. For each sample, cDNA synthesis with SMARTScribe reverse transcriptase was split into eight separate reactions. During cDNA synthesis, unique molecular identifiers containing a 6-nucleotide sample barcode were introduced by template switching. TCRalpha and TCRbeta cDNA was amplified in two nested PCRs of around 15 and 9 cycles, and bead purification was carried out after each PCR. Before amplification, the cDNA was treated with uracil DNA-glycosylase and purified using the QIAquick PCR purification kit. The second PCR added Illumina TruSeq-compatible adapters along with sample-specific barcodes. TapeStation and Qubit were used to check library quality and concentration, and 4.5 to 6.5 ng of each library was pooled. Pooled libraries were sequenced on an Illumina HiSeq2500 single-index Rapid Run with 2 x 100 bp reads and custom sequencing primers. The study's own analysis went as follows. UMI-based consensus assembly with MiGEC version 1.2.6 was used to correct PCR and sequencing errors. MiXCR version 2.1.1 handled V(D)J alignment, clonotype assembly and CDR3 extraction. To normalise gene usage, clonotype sharing and MAIT/NKT TCR abundance, the top 1000, 10 000 and 20 000 clonotypes in each sample were analysed. After downsampling to 27 000 UMIs, diversity was calculated as the inverse Simpson index using the vegan R package. Paired Mann-Whitney U tests were applied to discordant twin pairs, and Benjamini-Hochberg correction was used for multiple testing. TCRdb reprocessed the sequencing reads and holds a single record per CDR3 protein sequence, with no DNA. These V and J calls rely on TCRdb rather than the paper's analysis. The table held for this sample gives fewer than 450,000 distinct CDR3 sequences. The ten largest make up around 2.6% of the sample.

The source material was blood. This clonotype was obtained from a human donor with ulcerative colitis or Crohn's disease, or a healthy co-twin of an affected twin (not recorded which).

The CDR3 loop reads CSARASTSSYNEQFF. The rearranged chain carries TRBV20-1 and TRBJ2-1. Reading from cysteine to phenylalanine, the CDR3 counts 15 amino acids. No DNA is recorded. CDR1 and CDR2, looked up from the germline V gene (reference sequence), are DFQATT and SNEGSKA.